Detailed here is one TCR beta chain. Its specificity is unknown. TCRdb re-derived calls from the reads in MiXCR, one entry per CDR3 protein. The profile shows over 2,000 distinct CDR3 sequences, about a sixth of them singletons. The data belong to a study of liver allograft versus peripheral blood T cells. Across the whole study: Recipients' peripheral blood served as the comparator for T cell receptor repertoires in transplanted livers. Study observations and caveats: Intragraft T cell receptor repertoires of liver allografts were reported to differ from peripheral blood repertoires.

J gave up 1 base and V 5 bases, and 9 bases lay outside the gene matches. Germline V lookup: CDR1 MNHEY, CDR2 SMNVEV (reference sequence). The CDR3 has 16 residues. The sequence derives from a human patient who had a liver transplant. Some T cells could come from the graft donor. This rearrangement joins TRBV27 to TRBJ2-3, with 7 bases identical to TRBD2. The CDR3 DNA sequence: TGTGCCAGCAGTCACCCGCGGGAGCAGGGCACAGATACGCAGTATTTT. This gives the protein CASSHPREQGTDTQYF.